This is a list of T cell receptor beta chains from one sample in a study of Ad26.COV2.S vaccination and SARS-CoV-2 variants. Clones were sequenced by immunoSEQ multiplex PCR, and TCRdb holds only the in-frame ones, with some missing. The sample lists fewer than 300,000 clones, more than 70% seen once, with around 3.5% in the top ten. The sequenced sample was peripheral blood, obtained in a trial of Ad26.COV2.S vaccine versus placebo. All receptors come from a person between 18 and 65 years old who received the Ad26.COV2.S COVID-19 vaccine or a placebo. Both conserved end residues are part of each CDR3. A D gene is named only where the DNA matches it firmly. Clone size appears in some rows only: once, few, many, or a class for an expanded clone.

j_gene	len	d_gene	abundance	v_gene	CDR3nt	CDR3aa
TRBJ1-2	13	-	-	TRBV30	TGTGCCTGGAGCCCGGACAAGTCCTATGGCTACACCTTC	CAWSPDKSYGYTF
TRBJ2-1	14	-	once	TRBV27	TGTGCCAGTCGCCCCAAGGGGGACTATAATGAGCAGTTCTTC	CASRPKGDYNEQFF
TRBJ2-5	15	TRBD2	-	TRBV5-1	TGCGCCAGCAGCTTGGTGCCTAGCGGGGAGGGGACCCAGTACTTC	CASSLVPSGEGTQYF
TRBJ2-7	17	TRBD2	-	TRBV4-1	TGCGCCAGCAGCCTCGGACTAGCGGGGGGTCTGCGATACGAGCAGTACTTC	CASSLGLAGGLRYEQYF
TRBJ1-2	17	TRBD1	-	TRBV25-1	TGTGCCAGCAGTGAATCCTTCACGCCGACAGGGGAGTATGGCTACACCTTC	CASSESFTPTGEYGYTF
TRBJ1-6	14	-	-	TRBV7-2	TGTGCCAGCAGCTTAGGGCAGGGCCCGTATTTCCTCCACTTT	CASSLGQGPYFLHF
TRBJ2-7	12	-	-	TRBV30	TGTGCCTGGAGTCGCAGTCCCTACGAGCAGTACTTC	CAWSRSPYEQYF
TRBJ1-2	14	TRBD1	-	TRBV3-1/TRBV3-2	TGTGCCAGCAGCCTACAGGGGCCCTCCTATGGCTACACCTTC	CASSLQGPSYGYTF
TRBJ2-1	12	-	-	TRBV30	TGTGCCTGGAGTGTAGTGGCTGGGGTGCCGTTCTTC	CAWSVVAGVPFF
TRBJ1-1	12	TRBD1	-	TRBV11-2	TGTGCCAGCAGCGAATGGACAGGGCAAGCTTTCTTT	CASSEWTGQAFF
TRBJ1-1	11	-	few	TRBV7-9	TGTGCCAGCAGCTTGGACACTGAAGCTTTCTTT	CASSLDTEAFF
TRBJ1-1	16	-	-	TRBV5-5	TGTGCCAGCAGCCCCGGACACGGGGTAGAGGACACTGAAGCTTTCTTT	CASSPGHGVEDTEAFF
TRBJ1-5	13	-	-	TRBV6-6	TGTGCCAGCAGCCCCAGGGAGGTTCAGCCCCAGCATTTT	CASSPREVQPQHF
TRBJ1-2	16	TRBD1	-	TRBV7-9	TGTGCCAGCAGCTTATTAACTCCGGGACAGGGACACGGCTACACCTTC	CASSLLTPGQGHGYTF